The subject of this entry is one TCR beta chain. The sample originates from a study of CD8 T cells in Susac syndrome. Study as a whole: When blood was collected, patients with Susac syndrome were therapy-naive, were taking corticosteroids, or were receiving intravenous immunoglobulin alone.

cDNA came from approximately 0.5 to 1 ug RNA primed by random hexamers. One entry per CDR3 protein results from TCRdb running MiXCR on the immunoSEQ multiplex PCR reads. This sample has about 140,000 distinct CDR3 sequences; 95% occur once, and the top ten carry 0.13% to 0.15%. The sequenced target, TCR beta, came from blood CD8+ and CD4+ T cells. FACS was used to enrich TEMRA cells, whereas the CD8+ and CD4+ T cells were obtained by negative isolation. Germline-derived CDR1 and CDR2 are LNHDA and SQIVND (reference sequence). There are 16 residues in the CDR3. V gave up 3 bases and J gave up 7 bases, with 19 bases separating them.

This receptor was identified in a human donor with Susac syndrome. The chain recombines TRBV19 with TRBJ1-5; D remains unclear. What was sequenced was CD4+ T cells from PBMCs. The CDR3 here is CASSISVRRRHQPQHF. The CDR3, as DNA: TGTGCCAGTAGTATCTCGGTGCGCAGGCGACACCAGCCCCAGCATTTT.